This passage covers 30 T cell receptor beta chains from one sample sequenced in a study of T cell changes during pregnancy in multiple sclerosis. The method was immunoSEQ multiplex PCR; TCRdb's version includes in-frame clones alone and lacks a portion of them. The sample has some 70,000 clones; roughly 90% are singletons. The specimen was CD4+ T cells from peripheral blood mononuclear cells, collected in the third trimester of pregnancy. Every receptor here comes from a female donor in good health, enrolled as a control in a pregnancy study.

CDR3 amino acids: CASNRDGPGGTGHGYTF. The CDR3 DNA reads TGCGCCAGCAACCGAGACGGGCCAGGGGGCACAGGACATGGCTACACCTTC. V is TRBV5-1 and J is TRBJ1-2, with 8 bases identical to TRBD1. The germline gives CDR1 SGHRS, CDR2 YFSETQ. This CDR3 comprises 17 residues. After removal of 6 bases from V and 6 bases from J, the junction contained 19 bases not matched to a gene.

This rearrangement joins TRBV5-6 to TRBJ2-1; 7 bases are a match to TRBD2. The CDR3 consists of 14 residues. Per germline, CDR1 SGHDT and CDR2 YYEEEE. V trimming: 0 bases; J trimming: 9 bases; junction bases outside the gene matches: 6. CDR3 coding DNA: TGTGCCAGCAGCTTGGGACTAGCTTCTCGTGAGCAGTTCTTC. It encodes CASSLGLASREQFF.

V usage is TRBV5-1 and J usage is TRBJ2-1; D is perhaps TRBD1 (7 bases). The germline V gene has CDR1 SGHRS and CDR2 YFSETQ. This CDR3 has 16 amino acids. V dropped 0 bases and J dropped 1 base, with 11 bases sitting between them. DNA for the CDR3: TGCGCCAGCAGCTTGGGCGGGACAGCTTCCTACAATGAGCAGTTCTTC. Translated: CASSLGGTASYNEQFF.

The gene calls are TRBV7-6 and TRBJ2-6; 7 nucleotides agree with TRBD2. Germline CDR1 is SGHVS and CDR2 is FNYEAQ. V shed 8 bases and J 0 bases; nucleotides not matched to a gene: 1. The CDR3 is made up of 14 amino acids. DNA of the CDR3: TGTGCCAGCGGGAGGGACTCTGGGGCCAACGTCCTGACTTTC. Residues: CASGRDSGANVLTF.

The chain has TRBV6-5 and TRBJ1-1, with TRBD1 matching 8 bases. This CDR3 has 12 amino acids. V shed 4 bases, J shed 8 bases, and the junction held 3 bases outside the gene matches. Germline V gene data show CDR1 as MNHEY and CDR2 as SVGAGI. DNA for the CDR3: TGTGCCAGCAGTTGGACAGGGTCGGAAGCTTTCTTT. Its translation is CASSWTGSEAFF.

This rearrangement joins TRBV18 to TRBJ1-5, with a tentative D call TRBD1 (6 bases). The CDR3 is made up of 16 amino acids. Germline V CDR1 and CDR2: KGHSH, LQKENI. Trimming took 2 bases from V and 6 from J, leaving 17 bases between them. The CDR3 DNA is TGTGCCAGCTCACCAAATACCAGGGGTTATGGTCAGCCCCAGCATTTT. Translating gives CASSPNTRGYGQPQHF. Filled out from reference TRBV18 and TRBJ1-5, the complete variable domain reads NAGVMQNPRHLVRRRGQEARLRCSPMKGHSHVYWYRQLPEEGLKFMVYLQKENIIDESGMPKERFSAEFPKEGPSILRIQQVVRGDSAAYFCASSPNTRGYGQPQHFGDGTRLSIL.

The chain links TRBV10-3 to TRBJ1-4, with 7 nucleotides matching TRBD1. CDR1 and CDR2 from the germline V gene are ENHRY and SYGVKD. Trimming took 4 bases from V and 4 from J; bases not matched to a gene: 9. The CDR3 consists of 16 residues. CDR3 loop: CAISANRGGFNEKLFF. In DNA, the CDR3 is TGTGCCATCAGTGCTAACAGGGGTGGGTTTAATGAAAAACTGTTTTTT.

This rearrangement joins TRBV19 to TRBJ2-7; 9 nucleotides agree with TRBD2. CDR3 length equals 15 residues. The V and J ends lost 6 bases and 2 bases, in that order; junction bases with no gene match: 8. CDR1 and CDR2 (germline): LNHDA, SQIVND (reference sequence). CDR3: CASRETSGSTYEQYF. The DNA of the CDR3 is TGTGCCAGTAGGGAGACTAGCGGATCCACCTACGAGCAGTACTTC.

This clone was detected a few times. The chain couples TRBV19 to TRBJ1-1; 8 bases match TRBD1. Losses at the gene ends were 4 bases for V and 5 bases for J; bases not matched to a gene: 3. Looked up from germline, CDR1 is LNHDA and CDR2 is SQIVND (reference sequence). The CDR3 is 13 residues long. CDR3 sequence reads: CASSTQGGTEAFF. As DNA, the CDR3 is TGTGCCAGTAGTACACAGGGGGGGACTGAAGCTTTCTTT.

CDR3 sequence (DNA): TGTGCCAGCAGCCGTCCGGGACACTCCTACGAGCAGTACTTC. Translated: CASSRPGHSYEQYF. The chain employs TRBV5-4 and TRBJ2-7, with a weak D call TRBD1 (6 bases). The CDR3 totals 14 residues. Germline CDR1 is SGHNT and CDR2 is YYREEE (reference sequence). V shed 4 bases and J shed 0 bases, with 11 bases lying between them.

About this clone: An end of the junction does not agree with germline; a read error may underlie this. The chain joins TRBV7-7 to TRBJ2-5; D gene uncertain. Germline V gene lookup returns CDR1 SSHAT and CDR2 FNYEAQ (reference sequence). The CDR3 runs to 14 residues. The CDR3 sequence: CASSLGPTRETQYF. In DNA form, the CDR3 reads TGTGCTAGCAGCTTAGGACCTACGCGGGAGACCCAGTACTTC.

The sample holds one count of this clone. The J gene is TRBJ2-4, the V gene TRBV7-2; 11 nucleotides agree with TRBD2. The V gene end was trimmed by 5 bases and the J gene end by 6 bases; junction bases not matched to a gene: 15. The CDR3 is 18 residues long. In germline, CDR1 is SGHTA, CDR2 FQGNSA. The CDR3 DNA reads TGTGCCAGCAGCGTAGAGGGCCCACTAGCGGGGGCCCGAAACATTCAGTACTTC. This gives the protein CASSVEGPLAGARNIQYF. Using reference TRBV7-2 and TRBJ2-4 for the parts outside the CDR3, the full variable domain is GAGVSQSPSNKVTEKGKDVELRCDPISGHTALYWYRQSLGQGLEFLIYFQGNSAPDKSGLPSDRFSAERTGGSVSTLTIQRTQQEDSAVYLCASSVEGPLAGARNIQYFGAGTRLSVL.

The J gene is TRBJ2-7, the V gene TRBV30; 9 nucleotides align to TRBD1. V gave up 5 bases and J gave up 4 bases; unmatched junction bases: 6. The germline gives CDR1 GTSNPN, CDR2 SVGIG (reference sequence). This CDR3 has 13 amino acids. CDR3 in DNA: TGTGCCTGGTCCGGGACAGGGTATTACGAGCAGTACTTC. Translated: CAWSGTGYYEQYF.

CDR3 protein: CASSPRTGASNNEQFF. CDR3 coding DNA: TGTGCCAGCAGCCCCAGGACAGGGGCCAGTAACAATGAGCAGTTCTTC. V and J are TRBV7-3 and TRBJ2-1; TRBD1 matches 9 bases. V lost 5 bases and J lost 5; bases outside the gene matches: 10. This CDR3 is 16 amino acids long. CDR1 and CDR2 from the germline V gene are SGHTA and FQGTGA.

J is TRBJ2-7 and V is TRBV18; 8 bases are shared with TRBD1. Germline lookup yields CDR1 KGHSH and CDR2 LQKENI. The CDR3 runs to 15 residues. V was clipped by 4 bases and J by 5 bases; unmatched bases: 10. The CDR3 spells CASSRPWTGINEQYF. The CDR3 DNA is TGTGCCAGCTCACGTCCTTGGACAGGGATAAACGAGCAGTACTTC.

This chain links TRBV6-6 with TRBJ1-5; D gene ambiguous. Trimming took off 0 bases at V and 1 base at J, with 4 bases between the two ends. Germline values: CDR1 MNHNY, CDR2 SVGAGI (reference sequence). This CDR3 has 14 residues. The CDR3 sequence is CASSYSESNQPQHF. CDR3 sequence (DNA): TGTGCCAGCAGTTACTCGGAGAGCAATCAGCCCCAGCATTTT.

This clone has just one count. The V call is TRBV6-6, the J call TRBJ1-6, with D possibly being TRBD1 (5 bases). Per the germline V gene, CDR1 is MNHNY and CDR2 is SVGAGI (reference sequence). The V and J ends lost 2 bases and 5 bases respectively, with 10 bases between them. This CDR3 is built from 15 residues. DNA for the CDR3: TGTGCCAGCAGTTACGCAGGACAAAATAATTCACCCCTCCACTTT. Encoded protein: CASSYAGQNNSPLHF.

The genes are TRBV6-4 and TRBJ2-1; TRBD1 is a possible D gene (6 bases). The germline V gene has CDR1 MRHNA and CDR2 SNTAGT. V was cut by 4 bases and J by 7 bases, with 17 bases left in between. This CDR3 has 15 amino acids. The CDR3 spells CASSVTRGLGNEQFF. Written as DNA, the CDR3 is TGTGCCAGCAGTGTCACCAGGGGTTTAGGAAATGAGCAGTTCTTC.

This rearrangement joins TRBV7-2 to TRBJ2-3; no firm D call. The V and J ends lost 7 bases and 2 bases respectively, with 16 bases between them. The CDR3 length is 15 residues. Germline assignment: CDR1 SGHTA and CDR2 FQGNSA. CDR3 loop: CASTPTHGATDTQYF. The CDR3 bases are TGTGCCAGCACCCCCACGCACGGAGCCACAGATACGCAGTATTTT.

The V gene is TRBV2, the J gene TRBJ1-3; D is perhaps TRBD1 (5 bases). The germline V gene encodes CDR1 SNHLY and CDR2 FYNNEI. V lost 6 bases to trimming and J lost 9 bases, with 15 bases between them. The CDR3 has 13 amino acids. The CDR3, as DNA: TGTGCCAGCAGCGAGGGACTGCAGCGCACCATATATTTT. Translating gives CASSEGLQRTIYF. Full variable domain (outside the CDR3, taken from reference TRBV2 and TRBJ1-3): EPEVTQTPSHQVTQMGQEVILRCVPISNHLYFYWYRQILGQKVEFLVSFYNNEISEKSEIFDDQFSVERPDGSNFTLKIRSTKLEDSAMYFCASSEGLQRTIYFGEGSWLTVV.

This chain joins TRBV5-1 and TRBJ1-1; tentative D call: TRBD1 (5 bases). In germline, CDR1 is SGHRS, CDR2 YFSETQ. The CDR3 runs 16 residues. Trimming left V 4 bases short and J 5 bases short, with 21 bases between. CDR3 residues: CASSPRMGPLGTEAFF. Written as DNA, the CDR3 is TGCGCCAGCAGCCCTAGGATGGGGCCTCTGGGTACTGAAGCTTTCTTT.

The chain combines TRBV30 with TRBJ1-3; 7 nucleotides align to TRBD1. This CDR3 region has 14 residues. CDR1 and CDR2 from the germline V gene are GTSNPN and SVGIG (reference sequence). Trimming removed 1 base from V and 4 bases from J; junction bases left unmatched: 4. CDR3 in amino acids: CAWSEGAPGNTIYF. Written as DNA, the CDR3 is TGTGCCTGGAGTGAGGGGGCGCCAGGAAACACCATATATTTT.

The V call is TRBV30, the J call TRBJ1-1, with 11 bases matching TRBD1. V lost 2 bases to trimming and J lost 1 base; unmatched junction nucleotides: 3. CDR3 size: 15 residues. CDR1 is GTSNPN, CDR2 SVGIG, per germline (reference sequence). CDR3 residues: CAWSRGQGGNTEAFF. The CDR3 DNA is TGTGCCTGGAGTCGGGGACAGGGGGGGAACACTGAAGCTTTCTTT.

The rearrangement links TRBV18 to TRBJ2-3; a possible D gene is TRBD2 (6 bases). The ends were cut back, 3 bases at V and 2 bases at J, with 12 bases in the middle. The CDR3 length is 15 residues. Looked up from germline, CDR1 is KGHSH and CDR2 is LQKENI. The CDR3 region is CASSPRGGTTDTQYF. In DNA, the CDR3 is TGTGCCAGCTCACCGCGTGGGGGGACCACAGATACGCAGTATTTT.

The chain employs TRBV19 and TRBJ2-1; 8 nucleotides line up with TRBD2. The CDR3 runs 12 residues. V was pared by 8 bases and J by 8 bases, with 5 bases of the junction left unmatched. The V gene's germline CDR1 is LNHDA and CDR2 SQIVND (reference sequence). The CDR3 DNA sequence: TGTGCCAGTGACGGGGGGGCACATGAGCAGTTCTTC. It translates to CASDGGAHEQFF. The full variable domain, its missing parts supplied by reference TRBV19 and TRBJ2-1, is DGGITQSPKYLFRKEGQNVTLSCEQNLNHDAMYWYRQDPGQGLRLIYYSQIVNDFQKGDIAEGYSVSREKKESFPLTVTSAQKNPTAFYLCASDGGAHEQFFGPGTRLTVL.

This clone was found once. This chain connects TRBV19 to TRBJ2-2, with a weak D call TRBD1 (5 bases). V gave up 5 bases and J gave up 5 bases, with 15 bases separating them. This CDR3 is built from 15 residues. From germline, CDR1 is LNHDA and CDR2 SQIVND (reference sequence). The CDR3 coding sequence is TGTGCCAGTAGTCGGGCCACAGGAGCTACCGGGGAGCTGTTTTTT. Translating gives CASSRATGATGELFF.

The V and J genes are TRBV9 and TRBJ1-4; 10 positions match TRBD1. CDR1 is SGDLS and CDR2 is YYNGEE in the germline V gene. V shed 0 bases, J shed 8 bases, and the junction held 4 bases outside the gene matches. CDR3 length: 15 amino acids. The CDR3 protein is CASSVGTGGGEKLFF. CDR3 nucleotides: TGTGCCAGCAGCGTAGGGACAGGGGGGGGAGAAAAACTGTTTTTT. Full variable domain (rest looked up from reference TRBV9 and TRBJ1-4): DSGVTQTPKHLITATGQRVTLRCSPRSGDLSVYWYQQSLDQGLQFLIQYYNGEERAKGNILERFSAQQFPDLHSELNLSSLELGDSALYFCASSVGTGGGEKLFFGSGTQLSVL.

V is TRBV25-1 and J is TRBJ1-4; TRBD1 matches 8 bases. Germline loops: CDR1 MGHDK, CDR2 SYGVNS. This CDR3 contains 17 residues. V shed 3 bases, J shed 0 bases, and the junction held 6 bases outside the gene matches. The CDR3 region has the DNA TGTGCCAGCAGTGACCAGGGACAGGTTGCAACTAATGAAAAACTGTTTTTT. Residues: CASSDQGQVATNEKLFF.

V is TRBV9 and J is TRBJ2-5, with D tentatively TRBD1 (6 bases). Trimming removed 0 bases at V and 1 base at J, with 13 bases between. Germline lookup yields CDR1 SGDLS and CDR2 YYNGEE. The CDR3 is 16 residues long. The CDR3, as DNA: TGTGCCAGCAGCGTAGTCCCCAGGGGATCCCAAGAGACCCAGTACTTC. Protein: CASSVVPRGSQETQYF.

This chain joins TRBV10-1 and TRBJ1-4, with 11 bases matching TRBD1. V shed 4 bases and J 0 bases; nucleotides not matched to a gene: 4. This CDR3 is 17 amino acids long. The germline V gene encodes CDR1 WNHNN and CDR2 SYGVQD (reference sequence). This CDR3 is CASSGGQGAATNEKLFF. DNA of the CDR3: TGCGCCAGCAGTGGTGGACAGGGGGCTGCAACTAATGAAAAACTGTTTTTT.